The next 9 T cell receptor beta chains were all read from a single sample in a study of blood T cells in healthy people across ages. With a J-beta primer mix and a sample-barcoded 5' primer, a second PCR ran 7 to 11 cycles. A single record per CDR3 protein comes from TCRdb applying MiXCR to the 5' RACE reads. In the table there are roughly 1.9 million distinct CDR3 sequences, about 39% of which are singletons. The sequenced sample consisted of blood. These receptors were obtained from a human donor in good health.

Comments on this clonotype: Relative to the germline gene, one junction end is altered; a read error may explain this. V is TRBV11-2 and J is TRBJ2-4; TRBD2 aligns across 11 bases. Germline assignment: CDR1 SGHAT and CDR2 FQNNGV. This CDR3 contains 17 residues. Here the CDR3 DNA reads TGTGCCAGCACCGGGGGGACTAGCGGTCGTGCCAAGAACATTCAGTACTTC. The encoded protein is CASTGGTSGRAKNIQYF.

This clonotype was seen a few times. The V and J genes are TRBV6-5 and TRBJ2-1; a possible D gene is TRBD1 (5 bases). Trimming took off 0 bases at V and 5 bases at J, with 20 bases between the two ends. CDR3 length equals 18 residues. CDR1 and CDR2 from the germline V gene are MNHEY and SVGAGI. The CDR3 loop reads CASSYSWATRGRNNEQFF. In DNA form, the CDR3 reads TGTGCCAGCAGTTACTCCTGGGCCACAAGGGGTAGAAACAATGAGCAGTTCTTC.

This chain links TRBV6-5 with TRBJ1-1; D unresolved. Germline V lookup: CDR1 MNHEY, CDR2 SVGAGI. This CDR3 contains 13 residues. CDR3 nucleotides: TGTGCTTCTTTGGGGAAAATGAACACTGAAGCTTTCTTT. This codes for CASLGKMNTEAFF.

This clonotype occurred a few times. The chain recombines TRBV20-1 with TRBJ1-5; TRBD1 is a possible D gene (6 bases). Germline assignment: CDR1 DFQATT and CDR2 SNEGSKA (reference sequence). Trimming took 4 bases from V and 7 from J, leaving 23 bases between them. The CDR3 has 16 residues. The CDR3 sequence is CSANPSSNREGQPQHF. Here the CDR3 DNA reads TGCAGTGCTAACCCCTCTAGTAACAGGGAGGGACAGCCCCAGCATTTT.

The chain joins TRBV5-1 to TRBJ2-1; 9 nucleotides match TRBD2. Germline values: CDR1 SGHRS, CDR2 YFSETQ. V lost 0 bases and J lost 6; bases outside the gene matches: 4. The CDR3 extends over 15 amino acids. The CDR3 DNA sequence: TGCGCCAGCAGCTTGGCGTGGCGGGGGGGCAATGAGCAGTTCTTC. It codes for CASSLAWRGGNEQFF.

This clonotype showed up many times. V usage is TRBV20-1 and J usage is TRBJ2-3, with 8 bases that match TRBD2. The junction had 3 bases not matched to a gene; V was cut back by 4 bases and J by 0 bases. The CDR3 is 14 amino acids. In germline, CDR1 is DFQATT, CDR2 SNEGSKA (reference sequence). CDR3 sequence: CSAKSGGSTDTQYF. In DNA form, the CDR3 reads TGCAGTGCTAAGAGCGGGGGAAGCACAGATACGCAGTATTTT.

The sample holds many counts of this clonotype. V and J are TRBV11-3 and TRBJ2-4; D is undetermined. The V and J ends lost 2 bases and 5 bases respectively, with 7 bases between them. CDR1 is SGHNT, CDR2 YENEEA, per germline. This CDR3 contains 13 residues. For the CDR3, the DNA is TGTGCCAGCAGCTTATACAGACAAAACATTCAGTACTTC. The encoded protein is CASSLYRQNIQYF.

Here the CDR3 reads CASSLNRQPLHF. The CDR3 nucleotides read TGTGCCAGCAGCTTAAATAGACAACCCCTCCACTTT. The rearrangement links TRBV7-2 to TRBJ1-6, with D uncertain. V dropped 2 bases and J dropped 12 bases, with 8 bases sitting between them. The CDR3 spans 12 residues. Per germline, CDR1 SGHTA and CDR2 FQGNSA. Together with reference TRBV7-2 and TRBJ1-6, the CDR3 gives the full variable domain: GAGVSQSPSNKVTEKGKDVELRCDPISGHTALYWYRQSLGQGLEFLIYFQGNSAPDKSGLPSDRFSAERTGGSVSTLTIQRTQQEDSAVYLCASSLNRQPLHFGNGTRLTVT.

CDR3 bases: TGTGCCAGCAGCTTTCCCCGGACGACAGGGGCCCAACTCACAGATACGCAGTATTTT. It codes for CASSFPRTTGAQLTDTQYF. This sequence joins TRBV5-6 and TRBJ2-3; 8 bases line up with TRBD1. CDR1 is SGHDT, CDR2 YYEEEE, per germline. V was pared by 2 bases and J by 2 bases, with 16 bases of the junction left unmatched. The CDR3 runs 19 residues.